This T cell receptor (beta chain) was observed in a study of cytotoxic CD8 clonotypes in ibrutinib-treated CLL. About the research overall: Partial response was seen in some 24 patients and complete response in 2; after median 68 months, about 15 stayed remitted, roughly twelve progressed. Study-level points and caveats: Public clonotypes proved infrequent, and on treatment they shrank or remained steady. Rising at ibrutinib response, clonality subsequently fell back toward baseline at progression. Timing of sampling differed between sustained-remission and progressing patients.

A remark on this clone: Its specificity is unknown.

The data were produced by immunoSEQ multiplex PCR, yet TCRdb's version contains in-frame clones alone and is incomplete. Of 150,000 or so clones in the sample, 70% to 90% were seen once. The V gene's germline CDR1 is SGHRS and CDR2 YFSETQ. V shed 6 bases, J shed 3 bases, and the junction held 7 bases outside the gene matches. The CDR3 runs to 15 residues. This chain joins TRBV5-1 and TRBJ2-4; 9 nucleotides match TRBD2. The material sequenced was PBMCs, taken after 24 months of ibrutinib treatment. The receptor was isolated from a human donor with chronic lymphocytic leukemia. In DNA form, the CDR3 reads TGCGCCAGCACCACGAGCGGGGGGCGCAAAAACATTCAGTACTTC. Protein sequence: CASTTSGGRKNIQYF.